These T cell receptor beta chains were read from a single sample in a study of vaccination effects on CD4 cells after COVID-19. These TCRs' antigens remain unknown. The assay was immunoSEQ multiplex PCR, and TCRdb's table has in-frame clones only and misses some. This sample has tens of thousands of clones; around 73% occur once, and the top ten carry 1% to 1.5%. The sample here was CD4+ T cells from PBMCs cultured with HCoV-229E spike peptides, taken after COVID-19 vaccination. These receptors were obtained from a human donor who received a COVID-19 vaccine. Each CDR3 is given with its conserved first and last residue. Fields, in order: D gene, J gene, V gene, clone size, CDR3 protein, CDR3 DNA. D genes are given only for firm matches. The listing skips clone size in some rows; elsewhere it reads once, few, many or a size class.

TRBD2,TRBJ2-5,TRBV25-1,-,CASSEPSGGRETQYF,TGTGCCAGCAGTGAACCTAGCGGGGGACGAGAGACCCAGTACTTC
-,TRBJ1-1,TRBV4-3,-,CASSPGRFAPEAFF,TGCGCCAGCAGCCCCGGCCGCTTCGCCCCTGAAGCTTTCTTT
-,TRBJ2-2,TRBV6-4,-,CASSVSANTGELFF,TGTGCCAGCAGTGTGTCGGCGAACACCGGGGAGCTGTTTTTT
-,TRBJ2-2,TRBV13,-,CASSPWNTGELFF,TGTGCCAGCAGCCCATGGAACACCGGGGAGCTGTTTTTT
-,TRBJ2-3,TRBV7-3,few,CASQDGGPSDTQYF,TGTGCCAGCCAGGACGGGGGGCCTTCAGATACGCAGTATTTT
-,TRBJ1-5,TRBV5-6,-,CASSLQGNQPQHF,TGTGCCAGCAGCTTACAAGGAAATCAGCCCCAGCATTTT
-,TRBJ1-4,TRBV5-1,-,CASSLGVGQAVGEKLFF,TGCGCCAGCAGCTTGGGAGTGGGACAAGCTGTGGGTGAAAAACTGTTTTTT
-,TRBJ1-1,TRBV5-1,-,CASSLTGLNTEAFF,TGCGCCAGCAGCTTGACAGGACTAAACACTGAAGCTTTCTTT
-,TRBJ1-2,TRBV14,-,CASSQDLIGYGYTF,TGTGCCAGCAGCCAAGATCTGATAGGTTATGGCTACACCTTC
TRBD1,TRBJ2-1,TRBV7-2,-,CASSFQGADREQFF,TGTGCCAGCAGCTTTCAGGGGGCGGATCGGGAGCAGTTCTTC
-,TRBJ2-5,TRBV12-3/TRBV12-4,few,CASKGQETQYF,TGTGCCAGCAAGGGCCAAGAGACCCAGTACTTC
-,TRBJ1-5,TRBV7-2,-,CASSLEYTLNQPQHF,TGTGCCAGCAGCTTAGAGTACACCCTCAATCAGCCCCAGCATTTT
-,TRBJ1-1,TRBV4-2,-,CASSLEVMNTEAFF,TGTGCCAGCAGCCTGGAGGTCATGAACACTGAAGCTTTCTTT
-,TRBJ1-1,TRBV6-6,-,CASSRQAEAFF,TGTGCCAGCAGTAGACAGGCGGAAGCTTTCTTT
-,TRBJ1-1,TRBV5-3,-,CARSLGENTEAFF,TGTGCCAGAAGCTTAGGGGAGAACACTGAAGCTTTCTTT
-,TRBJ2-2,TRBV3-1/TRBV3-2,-,CASTRVQGTGELFF,TGTGCCAGCACCCGGGTCCAAGGGACCGGGGAGCTGTTTTTT
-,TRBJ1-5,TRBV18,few,CASSPVPNVQGSAQPQHF,TGTGCCAGCTCACCAGTCCCGAATGTGCAGGGGTCGGCTCAGCCCCAGCATTTT
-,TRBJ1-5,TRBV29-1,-,CSVGGFDQPQHF,TGCAGCGTTGGGGGTTTCGATCAGCCCCAGCATTTT
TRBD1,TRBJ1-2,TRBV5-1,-,CASSLEQGAGIYGYTF,TGCGCCAGCAGCTTGGAACAGGGGGCGGGAATCTATGGCTACACCTTC
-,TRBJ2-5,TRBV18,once,CASSPTGQETQYF,TGTGCCAGCTCACCGACGGGGCAGGAGACCCAGTACTTC
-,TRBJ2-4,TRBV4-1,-,CASSQGARQVIAKNIQYF,TGCGCCAGCAGCCAAGGGGCCCGACAGGTTATAGCCAAAAACATTCAGTACTTC
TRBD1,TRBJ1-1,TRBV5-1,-,CASSLSGTGQNTEAFF,TGCGCCAGCAGCTTGTCGGGGACAGGGCAGAACACTGAAGCTTTCTTT
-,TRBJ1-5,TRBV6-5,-,CASSYSGAGNQPQHF,TGTGCCAGCAGTTATTCCGGGGCGGGCAATCAGCCCCAGCATTTT
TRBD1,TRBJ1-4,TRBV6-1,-,CASSDLQGASNEKLFF,TGTGCCAGCAGTGACTTACAGGGGGCTAGTAATGAAAAACTGTTTTTT
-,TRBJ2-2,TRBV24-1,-,CATSDPGLRNTGELFF,TGTGCCACCAGTGACCCGGGACTTAGAAACACCGGGGAGCTGTTTTTT
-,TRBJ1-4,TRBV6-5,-,CASRAGTTNEKLFF,TGTGCCAGCAGGGCCGGGACCACTAATGAAAAACTGTTTTTT
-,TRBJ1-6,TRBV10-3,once,CAISESTVNWNSPLHF,TGTGCCATCAGTGAGTCGACTGTAAATTGGAATTCACCCCTCCACTTT
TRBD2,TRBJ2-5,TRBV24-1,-,CATSVSGSQETQYF,TGTGCCACCAGTGTAAGCGGGAGCCAAGAGACCCAGTACTTC
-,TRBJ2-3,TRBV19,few,CATSRGSGQYF,TGTGCCACCAGTCGGGGGAGTGGGCAGTATTTT
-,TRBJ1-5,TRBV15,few,CATSAIGRVGVYNQPQHF,TGTGCCACCAGCGCTATTGGCAGGGTAGGGGTTTACAATCAGCCCCAGCATTTT
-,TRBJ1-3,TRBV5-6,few,CASSVRSGNTIYF,TGTGCCAGCAGCGTGAGGTCAGGAAACACCATATATTTT
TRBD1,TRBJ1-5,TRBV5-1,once,CATKGQATNSNQPQHF,TGCGCCACCAAGGGACAGGCGACGAATAGCAATCAGCCCCAGCATTTT
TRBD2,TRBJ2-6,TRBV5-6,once,CASSLRGGGANVLTF,TGTGCCAGCAGCTTGCGGGGGGGAGGGGCCAACGTCCTGACTTTC
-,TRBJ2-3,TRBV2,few,CASSPGTSRQYF,TGTGCCAGCAGTCCTGGGACCTCGAGGCAGTATTTT
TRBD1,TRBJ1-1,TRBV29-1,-,CSVERDRGTEAFF,TGCAGCGTAGAACGGGACAGGGGTACTGAAGCTTTCTTT
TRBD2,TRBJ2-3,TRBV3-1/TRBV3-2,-,CASSQERGGTPRFHTQYF,TGTGCCAGCAGCCAAGAGCGGGGGGGAACCCCTCGGTTTCATACGCAGTATTTT
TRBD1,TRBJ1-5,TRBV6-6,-,CASGTGTANNQPQHF,TGTGCCAGCGGAACCGGGACAGCGAACAATCAGCCCCAGCATTTT
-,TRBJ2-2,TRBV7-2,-,CASSLNRASVTGELFF,TGTGCCAGCAGCTTAAATCGGGCTAGCGTAACCGGGGAGCTGTTTTTT
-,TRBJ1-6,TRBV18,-,CASSPWADYNSPLHF,TGTGCCAGCTCACCATGGGCCGATTATAATTCACCCCTCCACTTT
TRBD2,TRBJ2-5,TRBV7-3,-,CASSLLAGVQETQYF,TGTGCCAGCAGCTTACTTGCGGGGGTGCAAGAGACCCAGTACTTC
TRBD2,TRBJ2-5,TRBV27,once,CASSSTTSGETQYF,TGTGCCAGCAGTTCCACGACTAGCGGGGAGACCCAGTACTTC
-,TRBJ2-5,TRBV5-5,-,CASSLVAVETQYF,TGTGCCAGCAGCTTGGTAGCGGTAGAGACCCAGTACTTC
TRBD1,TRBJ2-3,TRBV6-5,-,CASSYRGPDTQYF,TGTGCCAGCAGTTACAGGGGGCCAGATACGCAGTATTTT
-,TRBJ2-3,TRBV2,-,CASIALTDTQYF,TGTGCCAGCATTGCCCTCACAGATACGCAGTATTTT
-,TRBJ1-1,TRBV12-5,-,CASGLVLGEPFEAFF,TGTGCTAGTGGTTTGGTACTTGGGGAGCCTTTTGAAGCTTTCTTT